The rows below give T cell receptor beta chains drawn from one sample of a study of blood T cell repertoires in COVID-19. Sequencing used immunoSEQ multiplex PCR; TCRdb keeps in-frame clones, though not all of them. The table records approximately 52,000 clones, approximately 92% of them present only once. Sequencing input: peripheral blood. The receptors stem from a man aged 60-69 years with active COVID-19. CDR3s include the opening cysteine and the closing phenylalanine or tryptophan. A D gene is named only where the DNA matches it firmly. Clone size is shown for a subset of rows, as once, few, many or a class of expanded clone.

V gene,clone size,D gene,J gene,CDR3 DNA,CDR3 protein
TRBV3-1/TRBV3-2,NA,TRBD1,TRBJ2-5,TGTGCCAGCAGCCAAGGGACAGGGGGCGTGGAGACCCAGTACTTC,CASSQGTGGVETQYF
TRBV5-6,NA,NA,TRBJ2-7,TGTGCCAGCAGAGGATATTCTGGTGAATTACAGGGCTTGAAGCAGTACTTC,CASRGYSGELQGLKQYF
TRBV7-2,NA,NA,TRBJ2-7,TGTGCCAGCAGCGCCAATAGAGGAGGTCCGCAGTACTTC,CASSANRGGPQYF
TRBV6-5,NA,NA,TRBJ2-7,TGTGCCAGCAGTTACTCTCCAGGGGACCGAAACTACGAGCAGTACTTC,CASSYSPGDRNYEQYF
TRBV4-2,NA,TRBD2,TRBJ2-5,TGTGCCAGCAGCCACCGACTAGCGGGAGAACAAGAGACCCAGTACTTC,CASSHRLAGEQETQYF
TRBV9,NA,TRBD2,TRBJ2-1,TGTGCCAGCAGCGTAGGCACTAGCGGCTCCTACAATGAGCAGTTCTTC,CASSVGTSGSYNEQFF
TRBV5-1,NA,NA,TRBJ2-5,TGCGCCAGCAGCTTGGGACAGCAAGAGACCCAGTACTTC,CASSLGQQETQYF
TRBV7-2,NA,NA,TRBJ2-5,TGTGCCAGCAGCTCACCCTTCGGGGGGCGCGAGCCCCAGTACTTC,CASSSPFGGREPQYF
TRBV19,NA,TRBD1,TRBJ2-7,TGTGCCAGTAGCCCGACAGGGTCGAGCTCCTACGAGCAGTACTTC,CASSPTGSSSYEQYF
TRBV15,NA,NA,TRBJ1-4,TGTGCCACCAGCCCACGGACAGTCGGCGAAAAACTGTTTTTT,CATSPRTVGEKLFF
TRBV11-2,NA,TRBD1,TRBJ2-5,TGTGCCAGCAGCCCGGCCAGGGGGCAGGCGGAGACCCAGTACTTC,CASSPARGQAETQYF
TRBV5-8,NA,TRBD2,TRBJ2-3,TGTGCCAGCAGCAGAGGGACTAGCGTTGACACAGATACGCAGTATTTT,CASSRGTSVDTDTQYF
TRBV6-2/TRBV6-3,NA,NA,TRBJ2-7,TGTGCCAGCAGTTCTGGGGGGAAGGGATCCTACGAGCAGTACTTC,CASSSGGKGSYEQYF
TRBV7-2,NA,NA,TRBJ2-6,TGTGCCAGCAGCCTTATGGGGACAGGGGCCAACGTCCTGACTTTC,CASSLMGTGANVLTF
TRBV5-8,once,NA,TRBJ2-1,TGTGCCAGCAGCTTGGGCGATTATGAGCAGTTCTTC,CASSLGDYEQFF
TRBV7-2,once,TRBD2,TRBJ2-1,TGTGCCAGCAGCCCGACTAGCGGAACCTACAATGAGCAGTTCTTC,CASSPTSGTYNEQFF
TRBV5-5,NA,TRBD2,TRBJ2-3,TGTGCCAGCAGCATTAGCGGGGGGCTGACAGATACGCAGTATTTT,CASSISGGLTDTQYF
TRBV28,NA,TRBD2,TRBJ2-5,TGTGCCAGCAGTCTGTGGGCTAGCGGGAGGGTTAGAGAGACCCAGTACTTC,CASSLWASGRVRETQYF
TRBV30,NA,TRBD1,TRBJ2-1,TGTGCCTGGAGTAGAGGACAGGGGGCCTACAATGAGCAGTTCTTC,CAWSRGQGAYNEQFF
TRBV19,NA,NA,TRBJ1-6,TGTGCCAGTAGTATTTCCGGGGTCGAAAATTCACCCCTCCACTTT,CASSISGVENSPLHF
TRBV13,NA,TRBD1,TRBJ2-5,TGTGCCAGCAGCCCACAGGGGGCCGGGGAGACCCAGTACTTC,CASSPQGAGETQYF
TRBV27,NA,TRBD2,TRBJ2-1,TGTGCCAGCAGTTGGTGGACTAGCGGGAGGGGGAATGAGCAGTTCTTC,CASSWWTSGRGNEQFF
TRBV10-3,NA,NA,TRBJ2-7,TGTGCCATCTCGAGGGTTAGTTCCGACGAGCAGTACTTC,CAISRVSSDEQYF
TRBV5-8,NA,NA,TRBJ1-1,TGTGCCAGCAGCTTCGGCAGACTAATGAACACTGAAGCTTTCTTT,CASSFGRLMNTEAFF
TRBV6-2/TRBV6-3,NA,NA,TRBJ2-1,TGTGCCAGCAGCCCCCTTAGCACTGAGCAGTTCTTC,CASSPLSTEQFF
TRBV5-1,NA,TRBD1,TRBJ1-4,TGCGCCAGCAGCACCGACAGGGGAGAAAAACTGTTTTTT,CASSTDRGEKLFF
TRBV5-1,NA,TRBD1,TRBJ1-4,TGCGCCAGCAGCTCAGGAATGTCGGGGACAGGGGAGGGAAAACTGTTTTTT,CASSSGMSGTGEGKLFF
TRBV15,NA,NA,TRBJ2-2,TGTGCCACCAGTACGGGACTGACGAACACCGGGGAGCTGTTTTTT,CATSTGLTNTGELFF
TRBV19,NA,TRBD1,TRBJ1-2,TGTGCCAGTAGACCTCAGGGGGGAAACTATGGCTACACCTTC,CASRPQGGNYGYTF
TRBV2,few,NA,TRBJ1-2,TGTGCCAGCAGCACCGGGGGTTATGGCTACACCTTC,CASSTGGYGYTF
TRBV5-4,NA,NA,TRBJ1-2,TGTGCCAGCAGCTTGGAGCAGGGGCACTATGGCTACACCTTC,CASSLEQGHYGYTF
TRBV28,NA,TRBD1,TRBJ1-5,TGTGCCAGCACCAAATACCCGGGACAGGGTAGGAATCAGCCCCAGCATTTT,CASTKYPGQGRNQPQHF
TRBV5-6,NA,TRBD2,TRBJ2-7,TGTGCCAGCAGCTTTCTAAGCGGGAGGGCCGGTGAGCAGTACTTC,CASSFLSGRAGEQYF
TRBV14,NA,TRBD2,TRBJ2-2,TGTGCCAGCAGCCAAGGCAAGGGGACTAGCGGGAGGGGGGAGCTGTTTTTT,CASSQGKGTSGRGELFF
TRBV7-9,NA,NA,TRBJ1-1,TGTGCCAGCAGCTTCCCACGGACAGCCGGATTGAACACTGAAGCTTTCTTT,CASSFPRTAGLNTEAFF
TRBV5-1,NA,NA,TRBJ2-1,TGCGCCAGCAGCTTGGCCGCAGTTGATGGGTTCTTC,CASSLAAVDGFF
TRBV18,few,NA,TRBJ2-7,TGTGCCAGCTCACCGTCCAGCTACGAGCAGTACTTC,CASSPSSYEQYF
TRBV7-9,few,NA,TRBJ2-7,TGTGCCAGCTCCGTAGCGTCCGCCTACGAGCAGTACTTC,CASSVASAYEQYF
TRBV5-1,NA,NA,TRBJ1-1,TGCGCCAGCAGCTTGGGGGCAGGGGAGCGGACTGAAGCTTTCTTT,CASSLGAGERTEAFF
TRBV2,NA,NA,TRBJ2-3,TGTGCCAGCTCGCAGGGGCAAGATACGCAGTATTTT,CASSQGQDTQYF
TRBV29-1,NA,NA,TRBJ2-5,TGCAGCGCTGCGGGCACGTCCGTATCGGAGACCCAGTACTTC,CSAAGTSVSETQYF
TRBV9,NA,TRBD2,TRBJ2-7,TGTGCCAGCAGCGTAGGAAGTAGCGGGAGAAACGAGCAGTACTTC,CASSVGSSGRNEQYF
TRBV20-1,NA,NA,TRBJ1-2,TGCAGTGCTAGTGCTCCGCTTCGTGGCAGGGGTGGCTACACCTTC,CSASAPLRGRGGYTF
TRBV28,NA,NA,TRBJ1-4,TGTGCCAGTGTGGGCCGCCTCGGCGAAAAACTGTTTTTT,CASVGRLGEKLFF
TRBV5-4,NA,TRBD2,TRBJ2-3,TGTGCCAGCAGCTACGGACTAGCGGGGGCAGATACGCAGTATTTT,CASSYGLAGADTQYF
TRBV7-9,NA,TRBD2,TRBJ2-5,TGTGCCAGCAGCCCCAGCGGGAGAGGGGGAGAGACCCAGTACTTC,CASSPSGRGGETQYF
TRBV4-3,NA,TRBD1,TRBJ2-1,TGCGCCAGCAGCCAAGCGACCGGGACAGGGGCGTATGAGCAGTTCTTC,CASSQATGTGAYEQFF
TRBV19,NA,TRBD1,TRBJ2-1,TGTGCCAGTAGTACAACCGGGACAGGGTTCAATGAGCAGTTCTTC,CASSTTGTGFNEQFF
TRBV30,NA,NA,TRBJ2-7,TGTGCCTGGAGGTCACGGGCGGGACGATGCTACGAGCAGTACTTC,CAWRSRAGRCYEQYF
TRBV6-5,once,TRBD2,TRBJ2-1,TGTGCCAGCGCTATAGCGGGGAATTACAATGAGCAGTTCTTC,CASAIAGNYNEQFF
TRBV6-2/TRBV6-3,NA,NA,TRBJ1-2,TGTGCCAGCAGTTACCGAAGCCCGACGGGACACCTCTATGGCTACACCTTC,CASSYRSPTGHLYGYTF
TRBV27,NA,TRBD2,TRBJ2-2,TGTGCCAGCAGTTCCCCGGGGCGGGAGGATATCGGGGAGCTGTTTTTT,CASSSPGREDIGELFF
TRBV29-1,once,NA,TRBJ1-1,TGCAGCGTTCCAACCGGGACAGAAGCTTTCTTT,CSVPTGTEAFF